The present T cell receptor beta chain was sequenced within a study of Graves' ophthalmopathy and Graves' hyperthyroidism. CDR1 MGHDK and CDR2 SYGVNS come from the germline V gene. This CDR3 region has 13 residues. The V gene lost 10 bases and the J gene lost 0 bases, with 10 bases spanning the gap. Included hyperthyroidism patients were aged 18 to 65 and newly diagnosed (under 2 months' duration). Amplified TCR beta CDR3 regions were obtained using RNA transcripts as template. First-round RT-PCR with HTBI primers preceded a second-round multiplex PCR. TCRdb analysed the multiplex PCR reads with MiXCR anew, one entry per CDR3 protein. The table lists approximately 1.2 million distinct CDR3 sequences, about two fifths of them singletons.

This sequence originates from an adult man with Graves' hyperthyroidism. Material: peripheral blood or thyroid tissue (not recorded which). V usage is TRBV25-1 and J usage is TRBJ1-5; D is unresolved. CDR3 residues: CAKRDISNQPQHF. The CDR3 DNA reads as TGTGCCAAGAGGGATATTAGCAATCAGCCCCAGCATTTT. The whole variable domain, remainder taken from reference TRBV25-1 and TRBJ1-5, is EADIYQTPRYLVIGTGKKITLECSQTMGHDKMYWYQQDPGMELHLIHYSYGVNSTEKGDLSSESTVSRIRTEHFPLTLESARPSHTSQYLCAKRDISNQPQHFGDGTRLSIL.